This T cell receptor (beta chain) was observed in a study of siplizumab effects on memory and regulatory T cells. This CDR3 is built from 12 residues. V shed 1 base and J shed 7 bases, with 8 bases lying between them. Germline V gene sequence: CDR1 SQVTM, CDR2 ANQGSEA. The assay covered approximately 10^5 TCR templates per sample. Sequencing used immunoSEQ multiplex PCR; TCRdb keeps in-frame clones, though not all of them. Among 60,000 to 70,000 clones listed, over 75% were seen once. Sequenced: Tregs sorted from blood. This chain links TRBV29-1 with TRBJ1-3, with D perhaps matching TRBD1 (6 bases). The source is a human donor in good health. As DNA, the CDR3 is TGCAGCGTTGAAGGTGGGGGCAACACCATATATTTT. It encodes CSVEGGGNTIYF.